This TCR beta chain was found in a study of beta chain features in type 1 diabetes. Of the isolated RNA, all was reverse transcribed, and so the sequenced material was expressed TCRB transcripts. Produced via immunoSEQ multiplex PCR; TCRdb's table is partial and in-frame only. The table records 200,000 to 250,000 clones, about 63% of them present only once. Germline CDR1 reads GTSNPN; CDR2 reads SVGIG (reference sequence). The V and J ends lost 4 bases and 4 bases respectively, with 11 bases between them. This CDR3 is built from 13 residues. The receptor's source is a man aged 25 to 40 in good health. Sequences were obtained from naive CD4+ T cells from blood. V gene TRBV30 combines with J gene TRBJ1-3; no reliable D call. DNA for the CDR3: TGTGCCTGGACCGTCCAAGTCGGAAACACCATATATTTT. Residues: CAWTVQVGNTIYF.